The 3 T cell receptor beta chains below all came from one sample that was sequenced in a study of identical twins (dated by TCRdb to 2015 to 2016). Library creation used 5' RACE. The sequencing machine was an Illumina HiSeq 2000. TCRdb reworked the public reads: Q25 trimming with fastp, MiXCR clone assembly, productive beta chains retained. Here each entry gathers all rows of one CDR3 protein and keeps the most common genes and DNA. This sample lists roughly 1.6 million distinct CDR3 sequences; about 32% were detected once. The top ten clones comprise under 0.35% of the sample. Sequenced: cord blood. The source is a newborn girl in good health.

V is TRBV7-2 and J is TRBJ2-7; D is ambiguous. This CDR3 spans 16 amino acids. The V end was cut by 6 bases, the J end by 7 bases, with 25 bases between. CDR1 SGHTA and CDR2 FQGNSA come from the germline V gene. The CDR3 region is CASSSRHSLSYNEQYF. CDR3 DNA: TGTGCCAGCAGTTCGCGACACAGTCTCTCCTACAATGAGCAGTACTTC.

The chain has TRBV12-3 or TRBV12-4 and TRBJ1-6; D might be TRBD1 (5 bases). Trimming pared 1 base from V and 7 bases from J, leaving 11 bases between. This CDR3 region has 15 residues. Written as DNA, the CDR3 is TGTGCCAGCAGTTTAGAAGCGGGGGGGAATTCACCCCTCCACTTT. This sequence encodes CASSLEAGGNSPLHF.

The rearrangement joins TRBV18 to TRBJ2-2; D might be TRBD2 (6 bases). The CDR3 runs 14 residues. Per germline, CDR1 KGHSH and CDR2 LQKENI. Trimming shortened V by 7 bases and J by 4 bases, and 13 bases separated the two germline ends. In DNA, the CDR3 is TGTGCCAGCTTGGACTACGCGAGCACCGGGGAGCTGTTTTTT. Amino acid sequence: CASLDYASTGELFF.